What follows are 6 T cell receptor beta chains derived from one specimen sequenced in a study of cytomegalovirus exposure and HLA in healthy donors. PCR was performed using 60 Vbeta and 13 Jbeta primers. Only in-frame clones appear in the TCRdb table, and some are missing; sequencing was by immunoSEQ multiplex PCR. This sample's table has 130,000 to 150,000 clones. Sequencing input: PBMCs. These receptor sequences come from a woman aged 45-59 years in good health and CMV-seronegative.

This chain connects TRBV19 to TRBJ1-1, with TRBD1 identical over 8 bases. The trim removed 5 bases at V and 5 bases at J, leaving 4 bases unmatched. CDR1 LNHDA and CDR2 SQIVND come from the germline V gene (reference sequence). The CDR3 is made up of 13 amino acids. The CDR3 reads CASSPQGATEAFF. The CDR3 nucleotides read TGTGCCAGTAGTCCGCAGGGGGCGACTGAAGCTTTCTTT.

V usage is TRBV11-1 and J usage is TRBJ1-1, with 9 bases fitting TRBD1. The V gene end was trimmed by 4 bases and the J gene end by 1 base; junction bases not matched to a gene: 7. CDR1 SGHAT and CDR2 FQDESV come from the germline V gene (reference sequence). This CDR3 spans 16 amino acids. This CDR3 reads CASSSPGTGRNTEAFF. CDR3 in DNA: TGTGCCAGCAGCTCCCCTGGGACAGGGAGGAACACTGAAGCTTTCTTT.

The chain combines TRBV25-1 with TRBJ2-5; 8 nucleotides agree with TRBD2. Germline lookup yields CDR1 MGHDK and CDR2 SYGVNS. This CDR3 comprises 18 residues. Trimming removed 3 bases from V and 5 bases from J; junction bases left unmatched: 17. CDR3 in DNA: TGTGCCAGCAGTGAGGCGGGTGAAGTAGGCGGGAGGCGTGAGACCCAGTACTTC. Encoded protein: CASSEAGEVGGRRETQYF.

In DNA, the CDR3 is TGTGCCAGCGGCGACAGGGGGCTTGGGAATGAGCAGTTCTTC. It yields the protein CASGDRGLGNEQFF. V usage is TRBV4-2 and J usage is TRBJ2-1; 10 bases match TRBD1. After removal of 8 bases from V and 7 bases from J, the junction contained 8 bases not matched to a gene. This CDR3 contains 14 residues. Germline V CDR1 and CDR2: LGHNA, YNFKEQ.

V is TRBV9 and J is TRBJ2-3; TRBD2 is a possible D gene (6 bases). Germline V gives CDR1 SGDLS, CDR2 YYNGEE. V lost 3 bases to trimming and J lost 0 bases, with 8 bases between them. The CDR3 totals 14 residues. The CDR3 DNA sequence: TGTGCCAGCAGCGACCGGGGGAGCACAGATACGCAGTATTTT. It translates to CASSDRGSTDTQYF.

The chain employs TRBV19 and TRBJ1-1; D not resolved. The ends were cut back, 2 bases at V and 7 bases at J, with 8 bases in the middle. The CDR3 runs 12 residues. Germline V gene sequence: CDR1 LNHDA, CDR2 SQIVND (reference sequence). CDR3 residues: CASSIRGSEAFF. The CDR3 nucleotides read TGTGCCAGTAGTATAAGAGGGAGTGAAGCTTTCTTT.